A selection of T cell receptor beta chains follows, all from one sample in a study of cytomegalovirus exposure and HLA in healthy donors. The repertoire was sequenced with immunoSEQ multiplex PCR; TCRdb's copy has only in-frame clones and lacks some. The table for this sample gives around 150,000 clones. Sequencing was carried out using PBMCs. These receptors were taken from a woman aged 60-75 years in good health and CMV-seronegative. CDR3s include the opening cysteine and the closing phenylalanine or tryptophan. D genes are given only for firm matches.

CDR3aa: CASSFDGGATEAFF; CDR3nt: TGTGCCAGCAGTTTCGACGGAGGGGCCACTGAAGCTTTCTTT; v_gene: TRBV27; d_gene: -; j_gene: TRBJ1-1
CDR3aa: CASSPGGSRGLTEAFF; CDR3nt: TGCGCCAGCAGCCCAGGGGGCTCCAGGGGATTGACTGAAGCTTTCTTT; v_gene: TRBV7-9; d_gene: TRBD1; j_gene: TRBJ1-1
CDR3aa: CASSFTTGELFF; CDR3nt: TGCGCCAGCAGCTTTACCACCGGGGAGCTGTTTTTT; v_gene: TRBV5-1; d_gene: -; j_gene: TRBJ2-2
CDR3aa: CASSGGNPRYEQYF; CDR3nt: TGTGCCAGCAGCGGCGGGAACCCGCGCTACGAGCAGTACTTC; v_gene: TRBV14; d_gene: -; j_gene: TRBJ2-7
CDR3aa: CASSIQQGAGETQYF; CDR3nt: TGTGCCAGTAGTATTCAACAGGGGGCGGGAGAGACCCAGTACTTC; v_gene: TRBV19; d_gene: TRBD1; j_gene: TRBJ2-5
CDR3aa: CATSRGGNYGYTF; CDR3nt: TGTGCCACCAGCAGAGGAGGAAACTATGGCTACACCTTC; v_gene: TRBV15; d_gene: -; j_gene: TRBJ1-2
CDR3aa: CASSESGQGGVYEQYF; CDR3nt: TGTGCCAGCAGTGAATCGGGACAAGGGGGCGTTTACGAGCAGTACTTC; v_gene: TRBV25-1; d_gene: TRBD1; j_gene: TRBJ2-7
CDR3aa: CASSSGFGDYGYTF; CDR3nt: TGTGCCAGCAGCAGCGGGTTTGGGGATTATGGCTACACCTTC; v_gene: TRBV5-6; d_gene: -; j_gene: TRBJ1-2
CDR3aa: CASSPGLAASEQFF; CDR3nt: TGTGCCAGCAGCCCCGGACTAGCGGCAAGTGAGCAGTTCTTC; v_gene: TRBV14; d_gene: TRBD2; j_gene: TRBJ2-1
CDR3aa: CASSSRTAGNTIYF; CDR3nt: TGTGCCAGCAGCTCAAGGACAGCCGGAAACACCATATATTTT; v_gene: TRBV5-6; d_gene: -; j_gene: TRBJ1-3
CDR3aa: CASSATGSSYEQYF; CDR3nt: TGTGCCAGCAGCGCGACAGGTAGCTCCTACGAGCAGTACTTC; v_gene: TRBV9; d_gene: -; j_gene: TRBJ2-7
CDR3aa: CASSLKRGSEAFF; CDR3nt: TGCGCCAGCAGCCTCAAGCGGGGTTCTGAAGCTTTCTTT; v_gene: TRBV4-3; d_gene: -; j_gene: TRBJ1-1
CDR3aa: CASRSHRGQAFF; CDR3nt: TGCGCCAGCAGGAGCCATAGGGGTCAAGCTTTCTTT; v_gene: TRBV10-1; d_gene: -; j_gene: TRBJ1-1
CDR3aa: CASSLSGTNTGELFF; CDR3nt: TGTGCCAGCAGCTTAAGCGGGACGAACACCGGGGAGCTGTTTTTT; v_gene: TRBV7-9; d_gene: TRBD2; j_gene: TRBJ2-2
CDR3aa: CASSLGRLGGQPQHF; CDR3nt: TGTGCCAGCAGCTTAGGCCGCCTGGGGGGACAGCCCCAGCATTTT; v_gene: TRBV7-2; d_gene: -; j_gene: TRBJ1-5
CDR3aa: CASSPSAISPRSYEQYF; CDR3nt: TGCGCCAGCAGCCCCAGCGCCATTAGCCCTCGCTCCTACGAGCAGTACTTC; v_gene: TRBV5-1; d_gene: -; j_gene: TRBJ2-7
CDR3aa: CAAGFNEKLFF; CDR3nt: TGTGCCGCCGGGTTTAATGAAAAACTGTTTTTT; v_gene: TRBV10-3; d_gene: -; j_gene: TRBJ1-4
CDR3aa: CASTSNREWQFAEAFF; CDR3nt: TGTGCCAGTACCTCGAACAGGGAGTGGCAGTTTGCTGAAGCTTTCTTT; v_gene: TRBV19; d_gene: -; j_gene: TRBJ1-1
CDR3aa: CASSYGGNTIYF; CDR3nt: TGTGCCAGCAGTTACGGGGGGAACACCATATATTTT; v_gene: TRBV6-6; d_gene: -; j_gene: TRBJ1-3
CDR3aa: CATLPAGGEYTDTQYF; CDR3nt: TGTGCCACCCTCCCAGCGGGAGGGGAGTACACAGATACGCAGTATTTT; v_gene: TRBV10-3; d_gene: TRBD2; j_gene: TRBJ2-3
CDR3aa: CASSLGAPGELFF; CDR3nt: TGTGCCAGCAGCCTAGGAGCCCCCGGGGAGCTGTTTTTT; v_gene: TRBV6-5; d_gene: -; j_gene: TRBJ2-2
CDR3aa: CASSLQQNTGELFF; CDR3nt: TGTGCCAGCAGCTTGCAACAGAACACCGGGGAGCTGTTTTTT; v_gene: TRBV7-8; d_gene: -; j_gene: TRBJ2-2
CDR3aa: CASSPRSGGQETQYF; CDR3nt: TGCGCCAGCAGCCCCCGTTCAGGTGGACAAGAGACCCAGTACTTC; v_gene: TRBV5-1; d_gene: -; j_gene: TRBJ2-5
CDR3aa: CASSLQGTFRNTEAFF; CDR3nt: TGTGCCAGCAGCTTGCAGGGTACATTCCGGAACACTGAAGCTTTCTTT; v_gene: TRBV7-9; d_gene: -; j_gene: TRBJ1-1